A selection of T cell receptor beta chains follows, all from one sample in a study of shared clonotypes between healthy human individuals. Clones were read by immunoSEQ multiplex PCR, and TCRdb kept only the in-frame ones, dropping some. The sample gives about 2.5 million clones, roughly 90% of which show up once; roughly 0.34% is in the top ten. The sample comprised naive CD4+ T cells from PBMCs. The source of these receptors is a man younger than 35 in good health. Some clones in this sample may be carry-over from other donors' samples. Both conserved end residues are part of each CDR3. A D gene is named only where the DNA matches it firmly. Clone size is given for some rows only: seen once, a few or many times, or a class if the clone is expanded.

D,V,size,J,CDR3,DNA
-,TRBV29-1,-,TRBJ2-3,CSVVTFSGSDTQYF,TGCAGCGTTGTCACCTTCTCGGGATCAGATACGCAGTATTTT
-,TRBV5-1,-,TRBJ2-2,CASSLDRAGELFF,TGCGCCAGCAGCTTGGACCGCGCCGGGGAGCTGTTTTTT
TRBD1,TRBV6-1,-,TRBJ1-6,CASSEADRVYNSPLHF,TGTGCCAGCAGTGAAGCCGACAGGGTGTATAATTCACCCCTCCACTTT
TRBD1,TRBV19,-,TRBJ1-3,CASSNRITGAGNTIYF,TGTGCCAGTAGTAACCGGATTACAGGGGCTGGAAACACCATATATTTT
TRBD2,TRBV2,-,TRBJ2-2,CASKIRVAGGAGELFF,TGTGCCAGCAAAATTCGGGTAGCGGGAGGTGCCGGGGAGCTGTTTTTT
-,TRBV14,-,TRBJ2-5,CASSHSRGAASQYF,TGTGCCAGCAGCCACTCCCGGGGGGCAGCGTCCCAGTACTTC
-,TRBV27,-,TRBJ1-1,CASSPSDGSKTEAFF,TGTGCCAGCAGCCCAAGCGATGGGTCAAAAACTGAAGCTTTCTTT
-,TRBV4-3,-,TRBJ2-2,CASSHRDHTGELFF,TGCGCCAGCAGCCACCGGGACCACACCGGGGAGCTGTTTTTT
TRBD2,TRBV18,-,TRBJ2-1,CASSLLAGVDNEQFF,TGTGCCAGCTCCCTACTAGCGGGAGTTGATAATGAGCAGTTCTTC
TRBD1,TRBV6-6,-,TRBJ2-5,CASSLSGTGGQETQYF,TGTGCCAGCAGTTTATCCGGGACAGGGGGTCAAGAGACCCAGTACTTC
-,TRBV25-1,-,TRBJ2-5,CASSEGQPQETQYF,TGTGCCAGCAGTGAAGGGCAGCCCCAAGAGACCCAGTACTTC
-,TRBV27,-,TRBJ1-1,CASSFRVNTEAFF,TGTGCCAGCAGCTTCAGGGTGAACACTGAAGCTTTCTTT
-,TRBV7-9,-,TRBJ2-3,CASSIATDTQYF,TGTGCCAGCAGCATAGCCACAGATACGCAGTATTTT
TRBD1,TRBV9,-,TRBJ2-5,CASSVDRGGQETQYF,TGTGCCAGCAGCGTTGACAGGGGGGGACAGGAGACCCAGTACTTC
-,TRBV2,-,TRBJ2-4,CASSSLGGRAAPNIQYF,TGTGCCAGCAGTTCCCTCGGGGGGCGGGCGGCCCCTAACATTCAGTACTTC
-,TRBV6-5,-,TRBJ2-3,CASNVWQSLFGTQYF,TGTGCCAGCAACGTGTGGCAGTCCCTCTTTGGGACGCAGTATTTT
TRBD1,TRBV7-2,-,TRBJ1-5,CASSLAGTGQEPQHF,TGTGCCAGCAGCTTAGCCGGGACAGGGCAGGAGCCCCAGCATTTT
TRBD2,TRBV7-2,-,TRBJ2-7,CASSLASGLATYEQYF,TGTGCCAGCAGCTTAGCTTCAGGACTAGCGACCTACGAGCAGTACTTC
-,TRBV5-1,-,TRBJ1-1,CASSLALRGFTEAFF,TGCGCCAGCAGCTTGGCGCTCCGGGGCTTCACTGAAGCTTTCTTT
TRBD1,TRBV28,-,TRBJ1-2,CASSFPRTGGSGYTF,TGTGCCAGCAGTTTCCCACGGACAGGGGGCTCTGGCTACACCTTC
-,TRBV6-5,-,TRBJ1-1,CASSYSASEAFF,TGTGCCAGCAGTTACTCGGCCTCAGAAGCTTTCTTT
-,TRBV7-8,once,TRBJ2-3,CASSLAIQGGTQYF,TGTGCCAGCAGCTTAGCGATCCAGGGAGGTACGCAGTATTTT
-,TRBV10-1,-,TRBJ2-7,CASSEPLGDYEQYF,TGCGCCAGCAGTGAGCCCTTAGGGGACTACGAGCAGTACTTC
-,TRBV14,-,TRBJ2-2,CASSRRLGGTGELFF,TGTGCCAGCAGCCGGAGACTAGGAGGGACCGGGGAGCTGTTTTTT
-,TRBV18,once,TRBJ1-1,CASSWTGTNTEAFF,TGTGCCAGCTCATGGACCGGGACCAACACTGAAGCTTTCTTT
TRBD2,TRBV30,-,TRBJ2-2,CAWDPGGGRTGELFF,TGTGCCTGGGACCCCGGGGGGGGGAGAACCGGGGAGCTGTTTTTT
-,TRBV28,-,TRBJ2-1,CASSSRGGRNEQFF,TGTGCCAGCAGCTCCAGGGGGGGACGAAATGAGCAGTTCTTC
TRBD1,TRBV28,-,TRBJ2-7,CASGDRGYEQYF,TGTGCCAGCGGGGACAGGGGCTACGAGCAGTACTTC
-,TRBV6-1,-,TRBJ2-1,CASSEHRLSSYNEQFF,TGTGCCAGCAGTGAACATCGCCTGAGCTCCTACAATGAGCAGTTCTTC
TRBD2,TRBV7-3,-,TRBJ2-3,CASSLRPPSSGGTDTQYF,TGTGCCAGCAGCTTGCGCCCGCCGAGTAGCGGGGGCACAGATACGCAGTATTTT
-,TRBV9,once,TRBJ2-7,CASSPRTASYEQYF,TGTGCCAGCAGCCCACGGACAGCCTCCTACGAGCAGTACTTC
-,TRBV28,-,TRBJ1-2,CASSWGNYGYTF,TGTGCCAGCAGTTGGGGTAATTATGGCTACACCTTC
TRBD2,TRBV7-8,-,TRBJ2-4,CASSLRRGRELPKNIQYF,TGTGCCAGCAGCTTACGAAGAGGGCGGGAGCTCCCCAAAAACATTCAGTACTTC